These 11 T cell receptor beta chains originate from one sample sequenced in a study of OX40 agonist ivuxolimab in advanced cancers. Sequencing used immunoSEQ multiplex PCR; TCRdb keeps in-frame clones, though not all of them. The table has 90,000 or so clones, 91% seen once. This specimen was CD4+ or CD8+ T cells sorted from blood, taken in a trial of the OX40 agonist ivuxolimab. These receptors all stem from an adult with an advanced solid tumor such as melanoma, head and neck, liver or kidney cancer.

V gene TRBV28 combines with J gene TRBJ2-3; no reliable D call. The CDR3 spans 13 residues. Trimming took off 5 bases at V and 3 bases at J, with 9 bases between the two ends. The V gene's germline CDR1 is MDHEN and CDR2 SYDVKM. CDR3 in amino acids: CASSPAVTDTQYF. The CDR3, as DNA: TGTGCCAGCAGTCCAGCCGTAACAGATACGCAGTATTTT.

The V call is TRBV4-1, the J call TRBJ1-1, with a tentative D call TRBD1 (5 bases). Trimming stripped 5 bases from V and 3 bases from J, with 10 bases between. This CDR3 is 13 amino acids long. Germline V gene data show CDR1 as MGHRA and CDR2 as YSYEKL. The CDR3 region is CASSAQGYTEAFF. Here the CDR3 DNA reads TGCGCCAGCAGCGCGCAGGGTTACACTGAAGCTTTCTTT.

The sample holds a few counts of this clone. The gene calls are TRBV27 and TRBJ2-2; 10 positions agree with TRBD2. Germline V gene sequence: CDR1 MNHEY, CDR2 SMNVEV (reference sequence). This CDR3 region has 16 residues. Unmatched junction bases numbered 3, after V lost 0 bases and J lost 5 bases. CDR3 protein: CASSLSPSGSTGELFF. CDR3 nucleotide sequence: TGTGCCAGCAGTTTATCGCCTAGCGGGAGTACCGGGGAGCTGTTTTTT.

Here the CDR3 DNA reads TGTGCCAGCAGGGACAGGTTAGTCTACGAGCAGTACTTC. Protein product: CASRDRLVYEQYF. The rearrangement uses TRBV28 and TRBJ2-7; 7 bases align to TRBD1. Germline V gene sequence: CDR1 MDHEN, CDR2 SYDVKM. The V segment lost 6 bases and the J segment 3 bases; nucleotides outside the gene matches: 5. The CDR3 loop spans 13 amino acids.

The J gene is TRBJ2-3, the V gene TRBV11-1; 7 bases fit TRBD2. Looked up from germline, CDR1 is SGHAT and CDR2 is FQDESV (reference sequence). The V gene end was trimmed by 0 bases and the J gene end by 2 bases; junction bases not matched to a gene: 14. The CDR3 spans 19 residues. Here the CDR3 reads CASSLARGSSGLHTDTQYF. The CDR3 nucleotides read TGTGCCAGCAGCTTAGCGCGGGGGAGTAGCGGATTACACACAGATACGCAGTATTTT.

The J gene is TRBJ1-2, the V gene TRBV6-1, with 8 bases that match TRBD1. J was trimmed by 4 bases and V by 2 bases; bases with no gene match: 15. CDR1 and CDR2 (germline): MNHNS, SASEGT. This CDR3 contains 18 residues. DNA of the CDR3: TGTGCCAGCAGTGAAAGATCTTTTAGGACAGGGTCCGGCTATGGCTACACCTTC. It is translated as CASSERSFRTGSGYGYTF.

The V and J genes are TRBV30 and TRBJ1-2; D is perhaps TRBD1 (6 bases). This CDR3 is 14 amino acids long. Germline V lookup: CDR1 GTSNPN, CDR2 SVGIG (reference sequence). V lost 2 bases, J lost 4 bases, and 14 bases lay in between. For the CDR3, the DNA is TGTGCCTGGAGTCCCAGGGGCTTAACCTATGGCTACACCTTC. Translating gives CAWSPRGLTYGYTF. Filled out from reference TRBV30 and TRBJ1-2, the complete variable domain reads SQTIHQWPATLVQPVGSPLSLECTVEGTSNPNLYWYRQAAGRGLQLLFYSVGIGQISSEVPQNLSASRPQDRQFILSSKKLLLSDSGFYLCAWSPRGLTYGYTFGSGTRLTVV.

The chain carries TRBV30 and TRBJ1-2, with 12 nucleotides matching TRBD1. The CDR3 is 18 residues long. CDR1 GTSNPN and CDR2 SVGIG come from the germline V gene (reference sequence). Trimming took 4 bases from V and 4 from J; bases not matched to a gene: 16. The CDR3 loop reads CAWIWFAGTGGFGYGYTF. CDR3 nucleotide sequence: TGTGCCTGGATTTGGTTCGCCGGGACAGGGGGCTTCGGCTATGGCTACACCTTC.

V and J are TRBV14 and TRBJ2-4; unclear D gene. The CDR3 runs to 12 residues. Trimming left V 1 base short and J 2 bases short, with 0 bases between. Per the germline V gene, CDR1 is SGHDN and CDR2 is FVKESK. CDR3 protein: CASSQAKNIQYF. The CDR3 DNA follows: TGTGCCAGCAGCCAAGCCAAAAACATTCAGTACTTC. Full variable domain (outside the CDR3, taken from reference TRBV14 and TRBJ2-4): EAGVTQFPSHSVIEKGQTVTLRCDPISGHDNLYWYRRVMGKEIKFLLHFVKESKQDESGMPNNRFLAERTGGTYSTLKVQPAELEDSGVYFCASSQAKNIQYFGAGTRLSVL.

This chain links TRBV7-8 with TRBJ1-1; D uncertain. V was shortened by 6 bases and J by 3 bases, with 11 bases between the two germline ends. CDR1 is SGHVS, CDR2 FQNEAQ, per germline. CDR3 length: 13 amino acids. CDR3 residues: CASSFGRYTEAFF. The CDR3, as DNA: TGTGCCAGCAGTTTCGGGAGGTACACTGAAGCTTTCTTT.

This clone was seen a few times. The chain joins TRBV19 to TRBJ1-1; possibly TRBD1 for D (5 bases). This CDR3 region has 12 residues. V lost 5 bases and J 6 bases, leaving 10 bases between the germline ends. Germline values: CDR1 LNHDA, CDR2 SQIVND (reference sequence). CDR3: CASSFWGAEAFF. Here the CDR3 DNA reads TGTGCCAGTAGTTTTTGGGGGGCTGAAGCTTTCTTT.